The text below deals with one TCR beta chain. The ends were cut back, 4 bases at V and 3 bases at J, with 13 bases in the middle. The CDR3 extends over 15 amino acids. In germline, CDR1 is SGHNT, CDR2 YYREEE (reference sequence). This sample stems from a study of blood T cell repertoires in COVID-19. Across the study: Sources were T cells, B-cell-depleted T cells, or PBMCs; the material itself was cDNA or gDNA.

Per the original methods: It was from reference gene primer amplification that nucleated cell counts were estimated. Profiled with immunoSEQ multiplex PCR; TCRdb holds only in-frame clones, not every one. Clonal size and the V and J genes are those of that table, whereas D and trimming came from the DNA. This sample yields some 95,000 clones, of which 75% to 90% are seen a single time; 1.2% belongs to the top ten. The clonotype was recovered from a man of 80 years or more with active or convalescent COVID-19. The specimen was peripheral blood. The chain combines TRBV5-4 with TRBJ2-2, with D tentatively TRBD2 (6 bases). For the CDR3, the DNA is TGTGCCAGCAGCACAGGAAGGAGGGACACCGGGGAGCTGTTTTTT. This codes for CASSTGRRDTGELFF.